The 18 T cell receptor beta chains given below trace back to one sample, sequenced in a study of cytomegalovirus exposure and HLA in healthy donors. PCR primers comprised 60 Vbeta and 13 Jbeta primers. The data were produced by immunoSEQ multiplex PCR, yet TCRdb's version contains in-frame clones alone and is incomplete. Of 85,000 to 130,000 clones in the sample, roughly 78% were seen once. The sample taken for sequencing was PBMCs. The receptors were sampled from a woman aged 40 to 49 in good health and CMV-seronegative.

In nucleotides, the CDR3 is TGTGCCAGCAGTCCCCACGGACAGGGAAAAACAGATACGCAGTATTTT. Its protein product is CASSPHGQGKTDTQYF. The chain employs TRBV6-6 and TRBJ2-3; 8 bases match TRBD1. Germline-derived CDR1 and CDR2 are MNHNY and SVGAGI (reference sequence). Germline trimming cut 5 bases from V and 3 bases from J; bases unmatched to any gene: 10. CDR3 length: 16 residues.

This clone occurred once. The V call is TRBV6-1, the J call TRBJ1-2; D gene unclear. The length of the CDR3 is 14 residues. V gave up 3 bases and J gave up 4 bases, with 12 bases separating them. Germline CDR1 MNHNS, CDR2 SASEGT. CDR3: CASSEPGRSYGYTF. The CDR3 DNA sequence: TGTGCCAGCAGTGAGCCCGGGAGGAGCTATGGCTACACCTTC.

This clone showed up just a few times. The chain is built from TRBV2 and TRBJ1-1; no reliable D call. The CDR3 has 13 amino acids. The V gene's germline CDR1 is SNHLY and CDR2 FYNNEI. The V end was cut by 4 bases, the J end by 3 bases, with 9 bases between. CDR3 DNA sequence: TGTGCCAGCAGTGTCAGTCGGGACACTGAAGCTTTCTTT. This translates into CASSVSRDTEAFF.

The rearrangement links TRBV4-3 to TRBJ1-1, with D unresolved. CDR3 size: 16 residues. Germline assignment: CDR1 LGHNA and CDR2 YSLEER. The V end lost 0 bases, the J end lost 0 bases, and 11 bases lay between the germline ends. CDR3 coding DNA: TGCGCCAGCAGCCAAGACCCCGTGTCGTTGAACACTGAAGCTTTCTTT. This codes for CASSQDPVSLNTEAFF.

This chain joins TRBV21-1 and TRBJ1-1; the tabulated D call, TRBD1, remains unverified against the DNA. TRBV21-1 is recorded as a pseudogene. This CDR3 contains 14 residues. CDR3 nucleotides: TGTGCCAGCCGGGGACAGGGGGACCCCACTGAAGCTTTCTTT. It specifies CASRGQGDPTEAFF.

This clone was detected only once. The rearrangement joins TRBV6-6 to TRBJ2-7; tentative D call: TRBD2 (6 bases). This CDR3 has 10 residues. CDR1 and CDR2 from the germline V gene are MNHNY and SVGAGI (reference sequence). With 10 bases removed from V and 6 bases from J, the gap between germline ends came to 10 bases. The CDR3 DNA follows: TGTGCCACCGGGGGTGGCGAGCAGTACTTC. Translating gives CATGGGEQYF.

V is TRBV4-1 and J is TRBJ2-7; perhaps TRBD2 as D (6 bases). V lost 0 bases and J 3 bases, leaving 12 bases between the germline ends. This CDR3 contains 15 residues. Germline V lookup: CDR1 MGHRA, CDR2 YSYEKL. CDR3 sequence (DNA): TGCGCCAGCAGCCAAGAAGTAAGGGGAGGCTACGAGCAGTACTTC. It encodes CASSQEVRGGYEQYF.

The genes are TRBV28 and TRBJ2-7; TRBD1 agrees at 9 bases. The CDR3 is 15 amino acids. The J segment lost 4 bases and the V segment lost 5 bases, leaving 9 bases of the junction unmatched. Germline V CDR1 and CDR2: MDHEN, SYDVKM. The CDR3 DNA reads TGTGCCAGCAGTCAGATAGGGACAGGGAAGTACGAGCAGTACTTC. This gives the protein CASSQIGTGKYEQYF.

The chain carries TRBV18 and TRBJ2-1, with D perhaps TRBD2 (6 bases). Germline lookup yields CDR1 KGHSH and CDR2 LQKENI. CDR3 length: 15 residues. V was pared by 4 bases and J by 4 bases, with 14 bases between. The CDR3 sequence: CASSRSRDSYNEQFF. CDR3 nucleotides: TGTGCCAGCTCACGCTCCCGGGACTCTTACAATGAGCAGTTCTTC. Using reference TRBV18 and TRBJ2-1 for the parts outside the CDR3, the full variable domain is NAGVMQNPRHLVRRRGQEARLRCSPMKGHSHVYWYRQLPEEGLKFMVYLQKENIIDESGMPKERFSAEFPKEGPSILRIQQVVRGDSAAYFCASSRSRDSYNEQFFGPGTRLTVL.

The V gene is TRBV2, the J gene TRBJ2-1; a possible D gene is TRBD2 (6 bases). The V gene lost 6 bases and the J gene lost 1 base, with 10 bases spanning the gap. CDR1 and CDR2 from the germline V gene are SNHLY and FYNNEI. This CDR3 region has 14 residues. CDR3 amino acids: CASRTTSSYNEQFF. CDR3 nucleotide sequence: TGTGCCAGCAGGACGACTAGTTCCTACAATGAGCAGTTCTTC.

This chain links TRBV15 with TRBJ1-2; 10 bases line up with TRBD1. Trimming cost V 1 base and J 4 bases; bases outside gene matches: 9. The CDR3 extends over 17 amino acids. The germline V gene encodes CDR1 LNHNV and CDR2 YYDKDF (reference sequence). The CDR3 sequence is CATSRGGTGAGTYGYTF. The DNA of the CDR3 is TGTGCCACCAGCAGAGGGGGGACAGGGGCCGGTACCTATGGCTACACCTTC.

This clone came up a few times. V usage is TRBV19 and J usage is TRBJ1-5; the match to TRBD1 covers 7 bases. The CDR3 loop spans 16 amino acids. The ends lost 6 bases at V and 2 bases at J; junction bases unmatched: 10. CDR1 LNHDA and CDR2 SQIVND come from the germline V gene (reference sequence). Written as DNA, the CDR3 is TGTGCCAGTAGACACTCAGGGGGGCAAGGCAATCAGCCCCAGCATTTT. It encodes CASRHSGGQGNQPQHF. Full variable domain (remainder filled in from reference TRBV19 and TRBJ1-5): DGGITQSPKYLFRKEGQNVTLSCEQNLNHDAMYWYRQDPGQGLRLIYYSQIVNDFQKGDIAEGYSVSREKKESFPLTVTSAQKNPTAFYLCASRHSGGQGNQPQHFGDGTRLSIL.

This CDR3 is CASSGLQGRTEAFF. The CDR3 bases are TGTGCCAGCAGTGGATTACAGGGGAGGACTGAAGCTTTCTTT. V is TRBV6-1 and J is TRBJ1-1; 7 bases match TRBD1. Germline V CDR1 and CDR2: MNHNS, SASEGT. This CDR3 region has 14 residues. Losses at the gene ends were 4 bases for V and 5 bases for J; bases not matched to a gene: 7.

This clone was recorded once. This chain connects TRBV7-2 to TRBJ1-1; D might be TRBD1 (5 bases). The CDR3 has 18 amino acids. Germline CDR1 and CDR2: SGHTA and FQGNSA. The V and J ends lost 5 bases and 1 base respectively, with 23 bases between them. The CDR3, as DNA: TGTGCCAGCAGCCGGTCGGGCAGGGAATTTTCTAGGAACACTGAAGCTTTCTTT. It encodes CASSRSGREFSRNTEAFF.

Details on this clone: One end of the junction fails to match germline, which may point to a read error. This rearrangement joins TRBV7-7 to TRBJ2-1; 7 bases line up with TRBD2. The CDR3 has 14 residues. CDR1 is SSHAT and CDR2 is FNYEAQ in the germline V gene (reference sequence). The CDR3 sequence: CASSMGLPLREQFF. DNA for the CDR3: TGTGCTAGCAGCATGGGACTACCCCTCAGGGAGCAGTTCTTC.

As for this clone: The CDR3 carries no conserved terminal phenylalanine or tryptophan, so it likely arises from a read error. Because the CDR3's place on the DNA is in doubt, the DNA is left out and the CDR3 is given as listed by TCRdb. The chain combines TRBV6-5 with TRBJ2-7; the table assigns TRBD2, which was not confirmed against the DNA. The germline V gene has CDR1 MNHEY and CDR2 SVGAGI. The CDR3 contains 13 residues when both ends are counted. Here the CDR3 reads CASSAGTSGRALL.

The chain is built from TRBV6-6 and TRBJ2-7; 7 bases line up with TRBD2. J lost 6 bases, V lost 0 bases, and 5 bases had no gene match. Germline CDR1 MNHNY, CDR2 SVGAGI (reference sequence). The CDR3 runs to 14 residues. The CDR3 nucleotides are TGTGCCAGCAGTTACTCGGGCGGGAGTCCCGAGCAGTACTTC. Its protein product is CASSYSGGSPEQYF.

This chain joins TRBV19 and TRBJ1-3; the D is unclear. Trimming removed 9 bases at V and 4 bases at J, with 16 bases between. This CDR3 is 14 amino acids long. The germline V gene encodes CDR1 LNHDA and CDR2 SQIVND (reference sequence). The CDR3 nucleotides read TGTGCCAGCCATCCCCGAGGGAGGGGAAACACCATATATTTT. Amino acid sequence: CASHPRGRGNTIYF.